The 5 T cell receptor beta chains below all came from one sample that was sequenced in a study of blood T cell repertoires in COVID-19. Sequencing used immunoSEQ multiplex PCR; TCRdb keeps in-frame clones, though not all of them. The top ten hold roughly 2% of the sample, which has roughly 250,000 clones, 88% seen once. The sequenced material came from peripheral blood. The source is a woman aged 40 to 49 who had recovered from COVID-19.

This clone showed up just a few times. This chain joins TRBV2 and TRBJ1-2; possible D gene TRBD1, 6 bases. This CDR3 is 14 amino acids long. Germline CDR1 SNHLY, CDR2 FYNNEI. The V end was cut by 6 bases, the J end by 8 bases, with 19 bases between. Written as DNA, the CDR3 is TGTGCCAGCAGGATACCCACAGGGCCCCCCGGCTACACCTTC. Residues: CASRIPTGPPGYTF.

The chain joins TRBV7-2 to TRBJ2-7; D remains unclear. Germline lookup yields CDR1 SGHTA and CDR2 FQGNSA. The CDR3 runs 15 residues. The V and J ends lost 5 bases and 0 bases respectively, with 14 bases between them. CDR3 amino acids: CASSDGPGFSYEQYF. The CDR3 DNA follows: TGTGCCAGCAGCGACGGCCCAGGCTTCTCCTACGAGCAGTACTTC.

This chain uses TRBV5-4 with TRBJ2-2; TRBD2 agrees at 9 bases. Germline CDR1 reads SGHNT; CDR2 reads YYREEE (reference sequence). The V segment lost 2 bases and the J segment 5 bases; nucleotides outside the gene matches: 7. There are 16 residues in the CDR3. The CDR3 sequence: CASSFPASGVTGELFF. CDR3 bases: TGTGCCAGCAGCTTCCCGGCTAGCGGGGTGACCGGGGAGCTGTTTTTT.

V usage is TRBV2 and J usage is TRBJ1-5; D perhaps matches TRBD1 (6 bases). Germline V gene data show CDR1 as SNHLY and CDR2 as FYNNEI. V was trimmed by 6 bases and J by 1 base, leaving 16 bases between them. This CDR3 is 16 amino acids long. CDR3: CASSPRWGQSNQPQHF. In DNA, the CDR3 is TGTGCCAGCAGCCCTCGTTGGGGGCAGAGCAATCAGCCCCAGCATTTT.

The V call is TRBV5-1, the J call TRBJ2-4; 9 bases agree with TRBD1. The CDR3 is 16 residues long. J lost 1 base, V lost 4 bases, and 6 bases had no gene match. Germline CDR1 SGHRS, CDR2 YFSETQ. CDR3 loop: CASSPGTGMAKNIQYF. The CDR3 coding sequence is TGCGCCAGCAGCCCCGGGACAGGGATGGCCAAAAACATTCAGTACTTC.